This T cell receptor beta chain was obtained from a study of T cell repertoires in cytomegalovirus infection. Study-level findings and limits: Of the TCR beta families, the public ones yielded a cumulative frequency that identified carriers of CMV plus the relevant HLA.

MiXCR, run by TCRdb on the reads, gives a single entry per CDR3 protein. The sample consists of hundreds of thousands of distinct CDR3 sequences, roughly a sixth of them appearing once. The CDR3 spans 16 residues. V dropped 1 base and J dropped 5; count of bases not matched to a gene: 6. Germline CDR1 reads DFQATT; CDR2 reads SNEGSKA (reference sequence). Only a few counts were recorded for this clonotype. What it binds is not known. The chain recombines TRBV20-1 with TRBJ2-3; 13 bases match TRBD2. The TCR sequence derives from a human donor in good health (CMV status not recorded). Some clones in this sample may be carry-over from other donors' samples. The sample taken for sequencing was PBMCs. CDR3 residues: CSARGLAGGRQDTQYF. The CDR3 nucleotides read TGCAGTGCTAGAGGACTAGCGGGGGGACGGCAAGATACGCAGTATTTT.